This entry concerns a single TCR beta chain. This sample was included in a study of blood T cell repertoires in COVID-19. Looking at the study overall: Samples of COVID-19 (acute and convalescent) were obtained from the United States, Italy and Spain. PBMCs, B-cell-depleted T cells, or T cells provided the cDNA or gDNA that made up the material.

In the original analysis: The authors estimated nucleated cell counts from reference gene primer amplification. Here immunoSEQ multiplex PCR was the method, and the copy in TCRdb shows in-frame clones only, minus some. V, J and clone size are those of that table, while D and trimming were read from the DNA. The table shows about 300,000 clones, with 89% occurring only once. Germline V gene data show CDR1 as SGHVS and CDR2 as FQNEAQ. Trimming took 5 bases from V and 6 from J; bases not matched to a gene: 7. The CDR3 is made up of 14 amino acids. The sequence was obtained from a man aged 18 to 29 who had recovered from COVID-19. This chain joins TRBV7-8 and TRBJ2-7, with 10 bases matching TRBD1. Sequenced material: peripheral blood. The DNA of the CDR3 is TGTGCCAGCAGCCCGGACAGGGGGGAGAGCGAGCAGTACTTC. It encodes CASSPDRGESEQYF.